The sequence of this TCR beta chain was determined in a study of somatic reversion in DOCK8 deficiency (TCRdb year 2020). Describing the broader study: The study compared the T cell receptor beta repertoires of three groups: DOCK8-deficient patients, DOCK8-revertant patients and healthy volunteers. DOCK8-deficient patients in the study had been reported previously. The study investigated how somatic reversion of pathogenic DOCK8 variants alters lymphocyte differentiation and function in DOCK8 deficiency.

Judged by its sample share, this clonotype qualifies as hyperexpanded (1% or more). It has no known antigen specificity. Base qualities are missing; no much larger clone stands one base away. Genomic DNA for TCR repertoire analysis was isolated either from whole blood samples or from PBMCs. Broader findings and caveats from the paper: The methods did not specify, sample by sample, whether the source material for each sample was whole blood or PBMCs.

The library was obtained by multiplex PCR. TRB libraries were made by one-step amplicon PCR using EuroClonality-NGS primers on 85 to 100 ng genomic DNA. Sequencing of TRB amplicons was performed on Illumina MiSeq instruments using 2 x 250 bp version 2 chemistry. The authors' pipeline ran thus. IMGT/HighV-QUEST was used for primary TRB sequence analysis and V(D)J annotation. Repertoire diversity and composition were evaluated with VDJtools after nonfunctional clones were removed and downsampling was applied for comparisons between samples. TCRdb cleaned the public reads at Q25 with fastp, built clones with MiXCR and kept in-frame beta chains. Identical CDR3 proteins give one entry, which carries the most common genes and DNA. The V and J calls follow TCRdb's processing rather than the paper's. This sample holds around 390 distinct CDR3 sequences; approximately 17% were observed only once. The ten largest clones add up to 41% of the sample.

Looking up the germline V gene (reference sequence) yields CDR1 DFQATT and CDR2 SNEGSKA. Between the V and J ends, shortened by 5 bases and 1 base respectively, the junction contains 8 bases. Inclusive of the bounding cysteine and phenylalanine, the CDR3 is 12 residues long. The only DNA kept is the CDR3, 36 bases in frame from the first base. The source material was peripheral blood. The V and J segments used are TRBV20-1 and TRBJ1-1; perhaps TRBD1 is the D gene, with 5 bases matching. The origin of this receptor is a human donor with DOCK8 deficiency. CDR3 sequence: CSAARGNTEAFF. In nucleotide form, the sequence is TGCAGTGCTGCGAGGGGGAACACTGAAGCTTTCTTT.